This T cell receptor (beta chain) appears in the sequencing data of a study of blood T cells in healthy people across ages. Study-level points and caveats: The study could not conclusively compare naive and antigen-experienced cells, given its unsorted PBMCs.

Trimming shortened V by 2 bases and J by 3 bases, and 5 bases separated the two germline ends. The CDR3 consists of 13 residues. About this clonotype itself: What it recognizes is unknown.

Alongside a J-beta primer mix, a sample-barcoded 5' primer served in a second PCR lasting roughly 7 to 11 cycles. The authors tagged each cDNA molecule using a template-switch adaptor with 12 random nucleotides. Using its own MiXCR run on the 5' RACE reads, TCRdb lists one record per CDR3 protein. This table holds over a million distinct CDR3 sequences, 45% found once. This sequence joins TRBV12-3 or TRBV12-4 and TRBJ1-3; D is unclear. The sample was blood. This clonotype was obtained from a woman in her sixties in good health. The CDR3 is CASSLRLGNTIYF. The CDR3 DNA reads TGTGCCAGCAGTTTAAGACTTGGAAACACCATATATTTT.